This T cell receptor (beta chain) was obtained from a study of blood T cell repertoires in COVID-19. Clones were sequenced by immunoSEQ multiplex PCR, and TCRdb holds only the in-frame ones, with some missing. The data contain approximately 89,000 clones, roughly 80% of them singletons. Germline V CDR1 and CDR2: SGHTA, FQGNSA. CDR3 length equals 13 residues. The germline V and J ends were trimmed by 5 bases and 4 bases, with 11 bases remaining between them. The sequence came from a woman in her seventies with active or convalescent COVID-19. Source material: peripheral blood. V gene TRBV7-2 combines with J gene TRBJ1-2; D possibly corresponds to TRBD1 (5 bases). The CDR3 protein is CASSLTAFYGYTF. Here the CDR3 DNA reads TGTGCCAGCAGCCTGACAGCTTTCTATGGCTACACCTTC.